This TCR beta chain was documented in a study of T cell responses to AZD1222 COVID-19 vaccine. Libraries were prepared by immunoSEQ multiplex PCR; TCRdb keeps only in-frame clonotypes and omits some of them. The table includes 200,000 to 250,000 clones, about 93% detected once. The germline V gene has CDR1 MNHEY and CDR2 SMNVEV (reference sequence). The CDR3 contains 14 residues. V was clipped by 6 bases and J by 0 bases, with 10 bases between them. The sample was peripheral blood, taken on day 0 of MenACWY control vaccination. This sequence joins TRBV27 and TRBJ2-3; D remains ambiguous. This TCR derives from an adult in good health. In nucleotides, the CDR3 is TGTGCCAGCAGGGTAGCCATAAGCACAGATACGCAGTATTTT. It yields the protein CASRVAISTDTQYF.